In this sample, the clone carrying this T cell receptor (beta chain) turned up many times. Antigen: not known. This record belongs to a study of T-cell reconstitution after alpha-beta-depleted transplantation in children. This CDR3 region has 17 residues. The J segment lost 2 bases and the V segment lost 0 bases, leaving 4 bases of the junction unmatched. From germline, CDR1 is SGHRS and CDR2 YFSETQ. Study-level findings and limits: The origin of alpha-beta T cells about two months after transplant was reportedly several hundred expanded graft clones. In some patients, recipient T cells and intrathymic progenitors surviving conditioning explained high day-60 diversity. After one year, T-cell counts and TCRbeta diversity mostly came from new T cells.

Unique molecular identifiers were incorporated during preparation of the TCRbeta library. TCRdb analysed the PCR reads with MiXCR anew, one entry per CDR3 protein. The sample holds 150,000 to 200,000 distinct CDR3 sequences, 8.5% to 14% seen once. Sample: PBMCs, taken before TCRalphabeta/CD19-depleted stem cell transplant. This TCR derives from a boy aged 2 to 10 with acute myeloid leukemia, due to receive a stem cell transplant. The J gene is TRBJ2-3, the V gene TRBV5-1; 12 bases map to TRBD2. In DNA, the CDR3 is TGCGCCAGCAGCTTGGGGACTAGCGGGACTCTCACAGATACGCAGTATTTT. Translating it yields CASSLGTSGTLTDTQYF.